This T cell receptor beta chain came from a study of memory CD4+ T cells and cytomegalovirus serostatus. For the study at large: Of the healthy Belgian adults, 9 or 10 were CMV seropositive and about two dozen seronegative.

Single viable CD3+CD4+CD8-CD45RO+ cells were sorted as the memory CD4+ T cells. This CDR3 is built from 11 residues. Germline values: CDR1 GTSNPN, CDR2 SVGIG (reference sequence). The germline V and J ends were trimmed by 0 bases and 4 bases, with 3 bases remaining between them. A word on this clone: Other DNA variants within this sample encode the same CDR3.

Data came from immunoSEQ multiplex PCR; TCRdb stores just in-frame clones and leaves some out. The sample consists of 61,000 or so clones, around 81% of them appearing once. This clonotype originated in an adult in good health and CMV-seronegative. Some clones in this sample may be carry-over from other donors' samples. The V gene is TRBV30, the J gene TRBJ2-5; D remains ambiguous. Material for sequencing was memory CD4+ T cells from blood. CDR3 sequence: CAWSVGETQYF. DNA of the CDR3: TGTGCCTGGAGTGTAGGAGAGACCCAGTACTTC.